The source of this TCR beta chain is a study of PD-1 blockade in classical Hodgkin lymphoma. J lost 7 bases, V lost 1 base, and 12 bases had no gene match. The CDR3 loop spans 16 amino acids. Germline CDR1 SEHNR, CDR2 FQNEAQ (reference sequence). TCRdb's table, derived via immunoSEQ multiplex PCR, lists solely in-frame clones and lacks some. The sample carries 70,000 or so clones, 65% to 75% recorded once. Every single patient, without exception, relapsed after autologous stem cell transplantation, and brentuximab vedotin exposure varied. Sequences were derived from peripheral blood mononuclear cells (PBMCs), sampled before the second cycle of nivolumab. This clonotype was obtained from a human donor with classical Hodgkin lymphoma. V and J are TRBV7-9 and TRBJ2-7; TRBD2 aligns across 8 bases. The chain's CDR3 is CASSLGRAGGAWEQYF. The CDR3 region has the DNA TGTGCCAGCAGCTTAGGGAGGGCCGGGGGGGCTTGGGAGCAGTACTTC.